Included here is one T cell receptor beta chain sequence, with context. This clone was seen once. Its target antigen remains unknown. Base quality data are lacking; no much larger clone is found one base away. The data derive from a study of cytomegalovirus exposure and HLA in healthy donors listed by TCRdb under 2017. General notes on the study: A later analysis indicated that the 110 or so validation repertoires were generated on the platform also employed for the 666 repertoires of the first cohort. The study aimed to test whether cataloging public T cell receptors could reveal signatures of past pathogen exposure. The study combined high-throughput TCR immunosequencing, statistical association of individual TCRs with disease status, and machine learning to predict cytomegalovirus infection status. A separate validation cohort of approximately 130 different subjects was used in addition to the roughly 670-subject first cohort.

The donors belonged to the validation cohort of about 120 subjects, which was separate from the 666-subject first cohort. Broad study findings and their caveats: All 130 or so repertoires were used to score co-occurrence in the validation cohort in a later analysis, because that analysis had no HLA typing for the cohort. Of the cluster scores, about 94% were above 0 in a later analysis, which found that TCRs clustered in the first cohort also tended to co-occur in the roughly 130 validation repertoires. In the study, approximately 160 TCR beta chains were listed as associated with cytomegalovirus. The classifier was reported to diagnose cytomegalovirus status with high specificity and sensitivity in both the original and validation cohorts. According to the authors, the approach could potentially be generalized to other disease states and immunological phenotypes. A few of the identified cytomegalovirus-associated TCR beta chains were confirmed in vitro to be specific for cytomegalovirus antigens. Across donors, most TCR sequences were observed very rarely, whereas some public TCRs were present in many individuals.

Trimming takes 0 bases off V and 7 bases off J; junction bases not matched to a gene: 2. Via the germline V gene, CDR1 is MRHNA and CDR2 SNTAGT. From the cysteine through the phenylalanine, the CDR3 covers 16 amino acids. The DNA shown is the 48-base CDR3, in frame from base 1. Library generation was performed with the immunoSEQ multiplex PCR assay. From the authors' description of their analysis: A statistical classification framework was built for diagnosing cytomegalovirus status from the catalog of TCR beta chain sequences. The immuneACCESS repertoire file appears here via TCRdb, limited to in-frame rearrangements. These files lack a portion of the clones; in checked studies, under half of the deficit traces to unresolved V genes, and the cause of the others is not known. V and J calls plus clone size are reproduced from that table; the DNA served to infer D and trimming. Counted in this sample were about 150,000 clones; less than 90% of them appeared once. The top ten constitute around 24% of the sample.

The chain uses TRBV6-4 and TRBJ2-1, with 14 bases aligning to TRBD2. This clonotype was sampled from a man younger than 35 in good health and CMV-seropositive. The sequenced material came from PBMCs. The CDR3 corresponds to CASSDSTSGGGNEQFF. The nucleotide sequence reads TGTGCCAGCAGTGACTCGACTAGCGGGGGGGGAAATGAGCAGTTCTTC.